This is a list of T cell receptor beta chains from one sample in a study of T cell responses to AZD1222 COVID-19 vaccine. Here immunoSEQ multiplex PCR was the method, and the copy in TCRdb shows in-frame clones only, minus some. Here the sample spans 95,000 to 150,000 clones, 93% being singletons. The source material was peripheral blood, sampled 28 days after the second AZD1222 dose. Receptor source: an adult who received the AZD1222 COVID-19 vaccine. CDR3s leave out the opening cysteine and the closing phenylalanine or tryptophan.

J,V,CDR3
TRBJ1-4,TRBV2,ASREGVGSEKLF
TRBJ2-7,TRBV7-3,ASSSAGGADYEQY
TRBJ2-7,TRBV27,ASSFLGEQY
TRBJ2-7,TRBV18,ASSPYEVGEEAYFSYEQY
TRBJ2-1,TRBV7-2,ASSPLGGASSYNEQF
TRBJ2-5,TRBV5-1,ASRYQETQY
TRBJ2-3,TRBV9,ASSAETGVSGTDTQY
TRBJ1-6,TRBV4-3,ASSQASGDPNSPLH
TRBJ2-7,TRBV7-2,ASSLTQWTGSYEQY
TRBJ1-1,TRBV19,ASSPQGTEAF
TRBJ1-2,TRBV6-1,ASSELTGDGGYT
TRBJ2-7,TRBV4-3,ASSQGPIYEQY
TRBJ1-5,TRBV10-2,ASGGAGRNQPQH
TRBJ1-5,TRBV2,ASRDGKGGQPQH
TRBJ2-7,TRBV12-2,ASRLAFSGKYEQY
TRBJ2-5,TRBV10-3,AISDRTGKSETQY
TRBJ1-2,TRBV3-1/TRBV3-2,ASSQEYGNGYT
TRBJ1-5,TRBV6-2/TRBV6-3,ASSYSRGIGQPQH
TRBJ2-7,TRBV9,ASSVGTDSYEQY
TRBJ2-7,TRBV7-2,ASSGAYSGLY
TRBJ1-6,TRBV7-9,ASSSGQANSPLH
TRBJ1-3,TRBV19,ATIAGSGNTIY
TRBJ2-1,TRBV23-1,ASSLRDSNNNEQF
TRBJ2-2,TRBV5-1,ASSLVVGELF
TRBJ1-2,TRBV29-1,SVESAENYGYT
TRBJ1-2,TRBV4-3,ASSQQEGNYGYT
TRBJ2-7,TRBV5-4,ASSTQGSSYEQY